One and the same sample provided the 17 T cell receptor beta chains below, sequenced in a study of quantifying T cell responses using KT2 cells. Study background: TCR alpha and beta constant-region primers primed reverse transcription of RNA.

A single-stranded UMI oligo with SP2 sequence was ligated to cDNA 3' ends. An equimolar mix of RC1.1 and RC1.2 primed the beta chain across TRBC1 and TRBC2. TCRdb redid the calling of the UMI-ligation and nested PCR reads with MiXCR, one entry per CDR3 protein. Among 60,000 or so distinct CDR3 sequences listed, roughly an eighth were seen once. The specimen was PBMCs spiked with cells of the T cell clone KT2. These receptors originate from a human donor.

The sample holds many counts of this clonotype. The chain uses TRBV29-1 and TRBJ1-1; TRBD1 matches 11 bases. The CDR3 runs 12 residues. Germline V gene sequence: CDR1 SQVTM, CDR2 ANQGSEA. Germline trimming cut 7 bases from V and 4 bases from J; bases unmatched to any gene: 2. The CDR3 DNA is TGCAGCGGAGGGACAGGGGGCACTGAAGCTTTCTTT. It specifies CSGGTGGTEAFF.

CDR3: CASPPPQGTINEQFF. The CDR3 nucleotides are TGTGCCAGCCCCCCCCCCCAGGGTACCATCAATGAGCAGTTCTTC. The chain uses TRBV5-4 and TRBJ2-1, with a weak D call TRBD1 (5 bases). The CDR3 is 15 residues long. Trimming stripped 7 bases from V and 6 bases from J, with 20 bases between. Germline V lookup: CDR1 SGHNT, CDR2 YYREEE (reference sequence). Full variable domain (rest looked up from reference TRBV5-4 and TRBJ2-1): ETGVTQSPTHLIKTRGQQVTLRCSSQSGHNTVSWYQQALGQGPQFIFQYYREEENGRGNFPPRFSGLQFPNYSSELNVNALELDDSALYLCASPPPQGTINEQFFGPGTRLTVL.

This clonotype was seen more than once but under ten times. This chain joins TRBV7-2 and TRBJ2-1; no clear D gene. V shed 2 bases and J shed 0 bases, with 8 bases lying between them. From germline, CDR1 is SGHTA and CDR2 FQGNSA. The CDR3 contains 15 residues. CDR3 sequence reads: CASSLSAVSYNEQFF. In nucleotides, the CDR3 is TGTGCCAGCAGCTTATCGGCAGTCTCCTACAATGAGCAGTTCTTC.

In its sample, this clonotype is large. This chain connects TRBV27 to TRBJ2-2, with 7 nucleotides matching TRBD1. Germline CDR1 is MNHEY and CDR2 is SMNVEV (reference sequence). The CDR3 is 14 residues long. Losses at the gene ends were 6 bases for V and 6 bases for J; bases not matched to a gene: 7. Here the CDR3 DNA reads TGTGCCAGCAGCCGACAGGGTAGCCCCGGGGAGCTGTTTTTT. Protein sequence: CASSRQGSPGELFF.

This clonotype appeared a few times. CDR3 amino acids: CASSVTSGDEQFF. In DNA form, the CDR3 reads TGCGCCAGCAGCGTGACTAGCGGGGATGAGCAGTTCTTC. This chain connects TRBV10-1 to TRBJ2-1, with 11 nucleotides matching TRBD2. The CDR3 has 13 residues. Germline V gene data show CDR1 as WNHNN and CDR2 as SYGVQD (reference sequence). V shed 6 bases and J 8 bases; nucleotides not matched to a gene: 3.

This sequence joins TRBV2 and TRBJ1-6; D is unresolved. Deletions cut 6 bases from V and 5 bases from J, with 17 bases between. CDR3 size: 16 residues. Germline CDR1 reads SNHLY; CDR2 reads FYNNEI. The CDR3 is CASSQEDQSNNSPLHF. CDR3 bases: TGTGCCAGCAGCCAGGAGGACCAAAGTAATAATTCACCCCTCCACTTT.

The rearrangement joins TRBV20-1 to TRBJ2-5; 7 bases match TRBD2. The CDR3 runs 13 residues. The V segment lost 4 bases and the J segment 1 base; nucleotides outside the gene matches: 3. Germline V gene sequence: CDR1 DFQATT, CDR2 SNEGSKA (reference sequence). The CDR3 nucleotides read TGCAGTGCTAAGACTAGCCCCCAAGAGACCCAGTACTTC. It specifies CSAKTSPQETQYF.

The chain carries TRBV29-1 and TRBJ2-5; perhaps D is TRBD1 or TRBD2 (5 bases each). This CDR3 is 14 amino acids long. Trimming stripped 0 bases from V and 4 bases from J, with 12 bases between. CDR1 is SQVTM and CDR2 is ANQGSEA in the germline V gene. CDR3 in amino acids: CSVEEGSGGETQYF. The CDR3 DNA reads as TGCAGCGTTGAAGAGGGCAGTGGGGGAGAGACCCAGTACTTC. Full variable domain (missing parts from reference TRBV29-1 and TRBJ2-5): SAVISQKPSRDICQRGTSLTIQCQVDSQVTMMFWYRQQPGQSLTLIATANQGSEATYESGFVIDKFPISRPNLTFSTLTVSNMSPEDSSIYLCSVEEGSGGETQYFGPGTRLLVL.

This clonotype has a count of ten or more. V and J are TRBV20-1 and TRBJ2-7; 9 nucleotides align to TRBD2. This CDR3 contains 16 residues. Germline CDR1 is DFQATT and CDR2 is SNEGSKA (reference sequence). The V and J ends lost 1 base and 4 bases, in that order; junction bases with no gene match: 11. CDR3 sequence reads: CSARVWLAGLTYEQYF. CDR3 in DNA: TGCAGTGCTAGAGTTTGGCTAGCGGGACTCACTTACGAGCAGTACTTC.

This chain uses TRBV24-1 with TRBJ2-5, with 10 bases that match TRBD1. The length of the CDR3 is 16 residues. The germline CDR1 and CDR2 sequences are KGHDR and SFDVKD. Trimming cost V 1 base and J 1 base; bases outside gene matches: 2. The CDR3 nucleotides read TGTGCCACCAGTGATTTTGGGACAGGGGCCCAAGAGACCCAGTACTTC. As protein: CATSDFGTGAQETQYF.

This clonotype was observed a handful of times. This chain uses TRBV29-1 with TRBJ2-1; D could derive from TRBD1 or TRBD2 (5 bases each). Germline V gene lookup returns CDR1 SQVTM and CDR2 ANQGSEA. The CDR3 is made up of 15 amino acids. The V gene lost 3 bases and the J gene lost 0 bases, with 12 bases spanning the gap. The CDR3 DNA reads TGCAGCGTTGAGTCCTGGGGGAGCTCCTACAATGAGCAGTTCTTC. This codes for CSVESWGSSYNEQFF.

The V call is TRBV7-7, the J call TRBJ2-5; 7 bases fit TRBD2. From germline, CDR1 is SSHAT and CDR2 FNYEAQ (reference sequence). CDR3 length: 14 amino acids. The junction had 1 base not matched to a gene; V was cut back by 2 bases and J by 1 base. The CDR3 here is CASSLLAVQETQYF. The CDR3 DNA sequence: TGTGCCAGCAGCTTACTAGCGGTCCAAGAGACCCAGTACTTC.

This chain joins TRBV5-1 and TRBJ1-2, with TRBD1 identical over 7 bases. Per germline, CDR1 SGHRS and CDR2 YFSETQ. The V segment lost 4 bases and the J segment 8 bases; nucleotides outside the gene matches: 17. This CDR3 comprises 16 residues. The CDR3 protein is CASSPGQVEASGGYTF. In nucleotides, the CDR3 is TGCGCCAGCAGCCCCGGACAGGTAGAGGCTTCGGGGGGCTACACCTTC.

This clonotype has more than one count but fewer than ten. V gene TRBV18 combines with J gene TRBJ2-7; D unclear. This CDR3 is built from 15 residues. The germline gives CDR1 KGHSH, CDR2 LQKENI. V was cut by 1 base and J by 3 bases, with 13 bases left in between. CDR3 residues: CASSPQQGSYYEQYF. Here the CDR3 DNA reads TGTGCCAGCTCACCACAGCAAGGATCCTACTACGAGCAGTACTTC.

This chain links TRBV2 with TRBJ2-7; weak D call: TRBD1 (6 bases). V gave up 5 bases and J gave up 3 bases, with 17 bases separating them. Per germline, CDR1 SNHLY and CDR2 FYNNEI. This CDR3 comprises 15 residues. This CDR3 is CASSTSRGGGYEQYF. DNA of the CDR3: TGTGCCAGCAGTACCTCCAGGGGTGGCGGCTACGAGCAGTACTTC.

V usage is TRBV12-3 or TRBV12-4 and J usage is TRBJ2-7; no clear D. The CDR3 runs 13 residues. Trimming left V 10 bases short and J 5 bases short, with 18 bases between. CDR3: CATTLPDQNEQYF. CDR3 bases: TGTGCCACCACCCTACCCGACCAGAACGAGCAGTACTTC.

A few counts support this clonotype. The chain's CDR3 is CASSEALGGMVETQYF. In nucleotides, the CDR3 is TGTGCCAGCAGTGAAGCCCTTGGGGGTATGGTAGAGACCCAGTACTTC. The chain combines TRBV2 with TRBJ2-5; D is tentatively TRBD1 or TRBD2 (5 bases each). The length of the CDR3 is 16 residues. Trimming took 0 bases from V and 4 from J, leaving 15 bases between them. The germline CDR1 and CDR2 sequences are SNHLY and FYNNEI. The whole variable domain, filled in from reference TRBV2 and TRBJ2-5, reads EPEVTQTPSHQVTQMGQEVILRCVPISNHLYFYWYRQILGQKVEFLVSFYNNEISEKSEIFDDQFSVERPDGSNFTLKIRSTKLEDSAMYFCASSEALGGMVETQYFGPGTRLLVL.